Here is one T cell receptor beta chain with its context. The assay was immunoSEQ multiplex PCR, and TCRdb's table has in-frame clones only and misses some. The top ten hold roughly 4% of the sample, which has 470,000 or so clones, about 89% seen once. The sample comes from a study of blood T cell repertoires in COVID-19. Study information: PBMCs, B-cell-depleted T cells, or T cells provided the cDNA or gDNA that made up the material.

Germline assignment: CDR1 MDHEN and CDR2 SYDVKM. CDR3 length: 17 amino acids. V lost 5 bases to trimming and J lost 0 bases; unmatched junction nucleotides: 6. Sequencing input: peripheral blood. The J gene is TRBJ2-2, the V gene TRBV28; 10 bases map to TRBD2. The clonotype originates from a woman in her twenties or thirties with acute or convalescent COVID-19. Written as DNA, the CDR3 is TGTGCCAGCAGTGGACAGGGACTAGCGCCGAACACCGGGGAGCTGTTTTTT. It specifies CASSGQGLAPNTGELFF.